This T cell receptor (beta chain) was documented in a study of cytomegalovirus exposure and HLA in healthy donors. Study at large: Clustering assigned over 70% of the roughly 430 genotyped donors to the Caucasian-associated ancestry cluster.

PCR amplification relied on 60 Vbeta primers (plus 13 Jbeta primers). Clones were sequenced by immunoSEQ multiplex PCR, and TCRdb holds only the in-frame ones, with some missing. The record lists some 48,000 clones, of which the ten most abundant hold around 2.2%. This sequence was found in a woman between 35 and 50 years old in good health and CMV-seronegative. The sample consisted of PBMCs.

The CDR3 coding sequence is TGTGCCAGCAGCTTAGATTCAGGGGAAGGCAATCAGCCCCAGCATTTT. Protein: CASSLDSGEGNQPQHF. This chain links TRBV7-2 with TRBJ1-5; weak D call: TRBD1 (6 bases). The germline V gene encodes CDR1 SGHTA and CDR2 FQGNSA. V was shortened by 1 base and J by 2 bases, with 12 bases between the two germline ends. This CDR3 region has 16 residues. Full variable domain (rest looked up from reference TRBV7-2 and TRBJ1-5): GAGVSQSPSNKVTEKGKDVELRCDPISGHTALYWYRQSLGQGLEFLIYFQGNSAPDKSGLPSDRFSAERTGGSVSTLTIQRTQQEDSAVYLCASSLDSGEGNQPQHFGDGTRLSIL.